In this sample, the clone carrying this T cell receptor beta chain turned up a few times. The sample comes from a study of response to subunit inactivated influenza vaccine. With 3 bases removed from V and 4 bases from J, the gap between germline ends came to 19 bases. Germline-derived CDR1 and CDR2 are GTSNPN and SVGIG (reference sequence). CDR3 length equals 15 residues. TCRdb re-called the RT-PCR reads with MiXCR, one entry per CDR3 protein. Among hundreds of thousands of distinct CDR3 sequences, around 11% were seen once, and the ten largest hold approximately 10%. Separately, the same data were catalogued under a study of T cells expressing NK-cell markers. That paper adds: Libraries used 5'RACE template switching adding universal primer site and UMIs.

The chain combines TRBV30 with TRBJ2-7; possibly TRBD2 for D (5 bases). The sequence came from a man aged 50-60 years who received an inactivated influenza vaccine. The source material was PBMCs from blood, sampled on the day of vaccination. CDR3 bases: TGTGCCTGGAGCGCCGGGTTGGCGGGCCTATACGAGCAGTACTTC. Encoded protein: CAWSAGLAGLYEQYF.